The entry below describes one T cell receptor beta chain. The entry originates in a study of T cells in Graves' hyperthyroidism and ophthalmopathy. Amplified TCR beta CDR3 regions came from RNA transcripts. A set of HTBI primers served as the primers for a first-round RT-PCR of the TCR CDR3. TCRdb re-called the multiplex PCR reads with MiXCR, one entry per CDR3 protein. The sample holds under 130,000 distinct CDR3 sequences; roughly 47% are singletons and the top ten take roughly 26%. The patients, who ranged from 18 to 65 in age, presented with newly diagnosed hyperthyroidism lasting under 2 months. Germline V lookup: CDR1 SNHLY, CDR2 FYNNEI. There are 14 residues in the CDR3.

The sample consisted of blood. This clonotype was obtained from a man aged 35-49 years with Graves' hyperthyroidism. The chain is built from TRBV2 and TRBJ1-4, with TRBD1 identical over 8 bases. The CDR3 sequence: CASRRQGSSEKLFF. CDR3 bases: TGTGCTTCACGGAGACAGGGGAGTTCTGAAAAACTGTTTTTT.